This T cell receptor beta chain is from a study of blood T cell repertoires in COVID-19. Study-level background: The United States, Italy and Spain were the sources of the acute and convalescent COVID-19 samples. Sources were T cells, B-cell-depleted T cells, or PBMCs; the material itself was cDNA or gDNA.

Repertoires were generated with immunoSEQ multiplex PCR, while TCRdb's copy carries only in-frame clones and drops some. The sample has roughly 120,000 clones; approximately 90% are singletons. This CDR3 spans 14 amino acids. V shed 2 bases, J shed 5 bases, and the junction held 6 bases outside the gene matches. CDR1 and CDR2 (germline): LGHDT, YNNKEL (reference sequence). Source material: peripheral blood. The TCR comes from a man in his 70s with active or convalescent COVID-19. The chain joins TRBV3-1 (or the pseudogene TRBV3-2) to TRBJ2-7, with 7 bases lining up with TRBD1. CDR3 coding DNA: TGTGCCAGCAGCCAAACTCCTGACAGGGACGAGCAGTACTTC. It is translated as CASSQTPDRDEQYF.